This TCR beta chain comes out of a study of blood T cell repertoires in COVID-19. Study in general: T cells, B-cell-depleted T cells, or PBMCs provided the cDNA or gDNA that served as material.

Germline lookup yields CDR1 MNHEY and CDR2 SVGEGT. Deletions cut 6 bases from V and 2 bases from J, with 11 bases between. The CDR3 contains 15 residues. Allocation to cohorts depended on clinical history reported by the participants. Study processing details: By means of reference gene primer amplification, nucleated cell counts were estimated. Libraries were prepared by immunoSEQ multiplex PCR; TCRdb keeps only in-frame clonotypes and omits some of them. V and J calls and clone size are copied from that table; D and trimming were computed from the DNA. This sample carries about 160,000 clones, roughly 90% of them seen once, and the ten largest clones take 6.5% to 8.5%.

This receptor was obtained from a woman in her forties or fifties who had recovered from COVID-19. J is TRBJ2-6 and V is TRBV6-2 or TRBV6-3; a weak D match, TRBD1 (6 bases). The sequenced material came from PBMCs or T cells enriched from blood (not recorded which). The CDR3 sequence: CASSNRDTGANVLTF. CDR3 bases: TGTGCCAGCAGCAACAGGGACACTGGGGCCAACGTCCTGACTTTC.